A selection of T cell receptor beta chains follows, all from one sample in a study of early T cells in non-severe SARS-CoV-2 infection. MiXCR, run by TCRdb on the 5' RACE reads, gives a single entry per CDR3 protein. This table has roughly 100,000 distinct CDR3 sequences, about 15% appearing once. Material: whole blood. The source is an adult who was a healthcare worker with PCR-confirmed SARS-CoV-2 infection or an uninfected control (not recorded which). Each CDR3 is given with its conserved first and last residue. The D gene is left open where the match is weak. Not all rows give a size; the values are once, few, many and, for expanded clones, a class.

D | size | J | length | V | CDR3 | DNA
. | many | TRBJ2-1 | 15 | TRBV6-6 | CASSPGHLAYNEQFF | TGTGCCAGCAGTCCCGGTCACTTAGCCTACAATGAGCAGTTCTTC
. | . | TRBJ2-1 | 16 | TRBV14 | CASSQDTPSRYNEQFF | TGTGCCAGCAGCCAAGACACACCATCAAGATACAATGAGCAGTTCTTC
. | . | TRBJ2-7 | 12 | TRBV21-1 | CASSTRQLEQYF | TGTGCCAGCAGCACCAGACAGTTGGAGCAGTACTTC
TRBD1 | . | TRBJ1-5 | 13 | TRBV7-8 | CASSLTGLRPQHF | TGTGCCAGCAGCTTGACAGGGCTTAGGCCCCAGCATTTT
. | . | TRBJ2-6 | 15 | TRBV20-1 | CSAPTASSGANVLTF | TGCAGTGCCCCGACAGCCAGCTCTGGGGCCAACGTCCTGACTTTC
TRBD1 | . | TRBJ2-7 | 15 | TRBV6-1 | CASRKGTESSYEQYF | TGTGCCAGCAGAAAAGGGACAGAAAGCTCCTACGAGCAGTACTTC
TRBD1 | . | TRBJ2-7 | 14 | TRBV12-3/TRBV12-4 | CASRLQGTTYEQYF | TGTGCCAGCAGATTACAGGGGACCACCTACGAGCAGTACTTC
. | few | TRBJ1-1 | 15 | TRBV7-8 | CASSLAGRGGTEAFF | TGTGCCAGCAGCTTAGCGGGGCGTGGCGGAACTGAAGCTTTCTTT
TRBD2 | . | TRBJ2-7 | 14 | TRBV28 | CASSSGTSSYEQYF | TGTGCCAGCAGCAGTGGGACTAGTTCCTACGAGCAGTACTTC
. | many | TRBJ1-6 | 13 | TRBV12-3/TRBV12-4 | CASSLESSAPLHF | TGTGCCAGCAGTTTAGAGTCATCGGCACCCCTCCACTTT
. | many | TRBJ1-1 | 10 | TRBV20-1 | CSAYSPEAFF | TGCAGTGCTTACTCTCCTGAAGCTTTCTTT
. | few | TRBJ1-1 | 13 | TRBV2 | CASSAGQTPEAFF | TGTGCCAGCAGTGCCGGACAGACGCCTGAAGCTTTCTTT
TRBD1 | few | TRBJ2-5 | 13 | TRBV19 | CASSGDREETQYF | TGTGCCAGTAGTGGAGACAGGGAAGAGACCCAGTACTTC
. | . | TRBJ1-1 | 15 | TRBV5-1 | CASSLDIFGNTEAFF | TGCGCCAGCAGCTTGGATATCTTCGGAAACACTGAAGCTTTCTTT
. | . | TRBJ2-7 | 16 | TRBV28 | CASTPAGGRNPYEQYF | TGTGCCAGCACCCCGGCTGGAGGGAGGAACCCCTACGAGCAGTACTTC
. | . | TRBJ2-2 | 20 | TRBV6-4 | CASSDSPHSINHANTGELFF | TGTGCCAGCAGTGACTCCCCGCATTCAATTAATCACGCGAACACCGGGGAGCTGTTTTTT